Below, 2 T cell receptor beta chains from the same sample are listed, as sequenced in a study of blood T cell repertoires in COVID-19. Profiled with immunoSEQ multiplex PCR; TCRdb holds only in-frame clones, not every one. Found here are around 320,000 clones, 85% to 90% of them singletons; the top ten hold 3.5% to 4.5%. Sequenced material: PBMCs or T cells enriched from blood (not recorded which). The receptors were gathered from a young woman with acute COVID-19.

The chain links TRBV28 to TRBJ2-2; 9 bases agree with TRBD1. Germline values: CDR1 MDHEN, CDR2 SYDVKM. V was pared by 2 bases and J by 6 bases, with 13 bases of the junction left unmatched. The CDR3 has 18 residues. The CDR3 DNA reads TGTGCCAGCAGTTTAGGGACAGGGCGGTTTCTCTCTTCCGGGGAGCTGTTTTTT. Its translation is CASSLGTGRFLSSGELFF.

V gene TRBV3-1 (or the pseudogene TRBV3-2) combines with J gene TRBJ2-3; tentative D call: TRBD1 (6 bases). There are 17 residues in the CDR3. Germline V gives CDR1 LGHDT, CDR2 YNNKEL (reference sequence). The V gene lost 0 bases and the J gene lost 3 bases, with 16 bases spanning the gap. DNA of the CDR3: TGTGCCAGCAGCCAAGATACAGGGCCAGCCGGTACAGATACGCAGTATTTT. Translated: CASSQDTGPAGTDTQYF.